The next 23 T cell receptor beta chains were all read from a single sample in a study of blood T cells in healthy people across ages. It was with a sample-barcoded 5' primer and a J-beta primer mix that a second PCR of roughly 6 to 12 cycles was run. TCRdb used MiXCR to reprocess the 5' RACE reads, holding one entry per CDR3 protein. The sample has about 1.5 million distinct CDR3 sequences, roughly 43% seen once. What was sequenced was blood. Every receptor here comes from a woman under 30 in good health.

This clonotype was counted between two and nine times. V and J are TRBV6-5 and TRBJ2-5; 12 bases line up with TRBD1. V lost 6 bases to trimming and J lost 11 bases; unmatched junction nucleotides: 13. This CDR3 region has 15 residues. CDR1 and CDR2 from the germline V gene are MNHEY and SVGAGI. The CDR3 sequence: CASSQGQGALNEQYF. The CDR3 DNA reads as TGTGCCAGCAGCCAGGGACAGGGGGCACTTAATGAGCAGTACTTC.

The sample holds a few counts of this clonotype. This chain links TRBV7-9 with TRBJ1-3; no clear D gene. CDR3 size: 13 residues. Germline lookup yields CDR1 SEHNR and CDR2 FQNEAQ (reference sequence). Trimming pared 5 bases from V and 4 bases from J, leaving 9 bases between. CDR3 loop: CASSPNSGNTIYF. DNA of the CDR3: TGTGCCAGCAGCCCAAATTCGGGAAACACCATATATTTT.

The chain carries TRBV29-1 and TRBJ1-1; D ambiguous. V lost 4 bases, J lost 1 base, and 10 bases lay in between. Germline CDR1 is SQVTM and CDR2 is ANQGSEA. The CDR3 runs to 13 residues. The CDR3 here is CSVGPIRNTEAFF. CDR3 sequence (DNA): TGCAGCGTTGGGCCCATCCGGAACACTGAAGCTTTCTTT. Combining the CDR3 with reference TRBV29-1 and TRBJ1-1 gives the whole variable domain SAVISQKPSRDICQRGTSLTIQCQVDSQVTMMFWYRQQPGQSLTLIATANQGSEATYESGFVIDKFPISRPNLTFSTLTVSNMSPEDSSIYLCSVGPIRNTEAFFGQGTRLTVV.

Concerning this clonotype itself: Sequence at one end of the junction differs from germline and may be a read error. The gene calls are TRBV4-3 and TRBJ2-7; D uncertain. The CDR3 is 14 amino acids. The germline gives CDR1 LGHNA, CDR2 YSLEER. CDR3 in DNA: TGCGCCAGCAACCAAGATTACACTGCCTACGAGCAGTACTTC. Its protein is CASNQDYTAYEQYF.

CDR3 protein: CASSFQGGQETQYF. The CDR3 region has the DNA TGTGCCAGCAGCTTTCAGGGCGGGCAAGAGACCCAGTACTTC. The genes are TRBV7-2 and TRBJ2-5; the D call may be TRBD1 or TRBD2 (5 bases each). Trimming pared 3 bases from V and 2 bases from J, leaving 10 bases between. CDR3 length equals 14 residues. CDR1 is SGHTA and CDR2 is FQGNSA in the germline V gene. Complete variable domain (other parts from reference TRBV7-2 and TRBJ2-5): GAGVSQSPSNKVTEKGKDVELRCDPISGHTALYWYRQSLGQGLEFLIYFQGNSAPDKSGLPSDRFSAERTGGSVSTLTIQRTQQEDSAVYLCASSFQGGQETQYFGPGTRLLVL.

The rearrangement links TRBV6-6 to TRBJ1-4; D might be TRBD1 (5 bases). In germline, CDR1 is MNHNY, CDR2 SVGAGI (reference sequence). The length of the CDR3 is 13 residues. Trimming shortened V by 6 bases and J by 7 bases, and 12 bases separated the two germline ends. The CDR3 sequence is CASRSRGSEKLFF. In DNA form, the CDR3 reads TGTGCCAGCAGGTCGCGGGGGTCTGAAAAACTGTTTTTT.

This clonotype was observed a few times. The V gene is TRBV12-3 or TRBV12-4, the J gene TRBJ2-1; TRBD2 aligns across 7 bases. Losses at the gene ends were 4 bases for V and 2 bases for J; bases not matched to a gene: 5. CDR3 length equals 15 residues. The CDR3 DNA follows: TGTGCCAGCAGTTATTGGGGAGGGGCCTACAATGAGCAGTTCTTC. Encoded protein: CASSYWGGAYNEQFF.

This chain connects TRBV20-1 to TRBJ2-1; the match to TRBD2 covers 10 bases. After removal of 2 bases from V and 15 bases from J, the junction contained 4 bases not matched to a gene. CDR1 DFQATT and CDR2 SNEGSKA come from the germline V gene (reference sequence). This CDR3 has 11 residues. CDR3 sequence: CSARSSSGGFF. DNA of the CDR3: TGCAGTGCTAGAAGCTCTAGCGGGGGGTTCTTC.

The V and J genes are TRBV14 and TRBJ2-7, with 9 bases aligning to TRBD2. Trimming took 7 bases from V and 2 from J; bases not matched to a gene: 9. Germline V gene sequence: CDR1 SGHDN, CDR2 FVKESK. The CDR3 is 15 amino acids. CDR3 residues: CASTPSGGKTYEQYF. The DNA of the CDR3 is TGTGCCAGCACTCCCAGCGGGGGGAAAACCTACGAGCAGTACTTC.

The genes are TRBV7-6 and TRBJ1-1, with 7 bases aligning to TRBD1. The CDR3 is made up of 14 amino acids. The V gene's germline CDR1 is SGHVS and CDR2 FNYEAQ. With V trimmed by 5 bases and J by 3 bases, 6 bases remained unmatched. As DNA, the CDR3 is TGTGCCAGCAGCCCCGGGACAGCCCACACTGAAGCTTTCTTT. It specifies CASSPGTAHTEAFF.

This clonotype was detected a few times. The chain employs TRBV20-1 and TRBJ2-3, with TRBD1 identical over 10 bases. Germline CDR1 is DFQATT and CDR2 is SNEGSKA (reference sequence). The length of the CDR3 is 17 residues. J was trimmed by 8 bases and V by 4 bases; bases with no gene match: 18. The CDR3 loop is CSATLGTGDGGFVTQYF. CDR3 in DNA: TGCAGTGCTACCCTCGGGACAGGGGACGGGGGGTTCGTTACGCAGTATTTT.

The CDR3 DNA follows: TGTGCCAGCAGTTACCCCTTAGCGGGAGGGCCACGGGAGACCCAGTACTTC. This sequence encodes CASSYPLAGGPRETQYF. This chain links TRBV6-2 or TRBV6-3 with TRBJ2-5, with TRBD2 matching over 11 bases. After removal of 2 bases from V and 5 bases from J, the junction contained 10 bases not matched to a gene. The CDR3 extends over 17 amino acids. Germline V gene data show CDR1 as MNHEY and CDR2 as SVGEGT.

The CDR3 DNA sequence: TGTGCCAGCAGTTTAACCAGGGGGCTAGGGAGGACTGAAGCTTTCTTT. Amino acid sequence: CASSLTRGLGRTEAFF. This chain joins TRBV27 and TRBJ1-1; 8 positions agree with TRBD1. V lost 2 bases and J lost 5; bases outside the gene matches: 10. The V gene's germline CDR1 is MNHEY and CDR2 SMNVEV (reference sequence). This CDR3 has 16 amino acids.

The V call is TRBV20-1, the J call TRBJ1-1, with D hard to call. Germline CDR1 is DFQATT and CDR2 is SNEGSKA (reference sequence). The CDR3 runs to 15 residues. V lost 1 base and J 1 base, leaving 13 bases between the germline ends. CDR3 sequence: CSARAWGGKNTEAFF. CDR3 in DNA: TGCAGTGCTAGAGCCTGGGGAGGCAAGAACACTGAAGCTTTCTTT.

This clonotype has a handful of counts. This rearrangement joins TRBV10-2 to TRBJ2-5; possibly TRBD2 for D (5 bases). This CDR3 spans 15 amino acids. The germline CDR1 and CDR2 sequences are WSHSY and SAAADI. Trimming cost V 3 bases and J 11 bases, with 22 bases left between them. CDR3 bases: TGCGCCAGCAGTGACGTCCCACTAGACTCCTATGAGCAGTACTTC. Amino acid sequence: CASSDVPLDSYEQYF.

The gene calls are TRBV5-5 and TRBJ1-5; D is ambiguous. The CDR3 spans 15 residues. V shed 2 bases and J shed 5 bases, with 14 bases lying between them. The V gene's germline CDR1 is SGHKS and CDR2 YYEKEE (reference sequence). In DNA form, the CDR3 reads TGTGCCAGCAGCTTTCAGATTCGGTTAGATCAGCCCCAGCATTTT. Translation: CASSFQIRLDQPQHF.

The J gene is TRBJ2-2, the V gene TRBV9; D call uncertain. Germline V gives CDR1 SGDLS, CDR2 YYNGEE. V lost 0 bases and J 0 bases, leaving 12 bases between the germline ends. The CDR3 loop spans 17 amino acids. The CDR3 loop reads CASSVVSSHANTGELFF. In DNA, the CDR3 is TGTGCCAGCAGCGTAGTATCCAGCCACGCGAACACCGGGGAGCTGTTTTTT.

The V and J genes are TRBV29-1 and TRBJ2-7; D unclear. The CDR3 has 13 residues. Germline CDR1 reads SQVTM; CDR2 reads ANQGSEA. The V end lost 4 bases, the J end lost 5 bases, and 15 bases lay between the germline ends. DNA for the CDR3: TGCAGCGTTGGGACGTTAGTCGTCAACGAGCAGTACTTC. Translated: CSVGTLVVNEQYF.

This clonotype was detected a few times. The chain couples TRBV29-1 to TRBJ1-3; D not resolved. The CDR3 covers 13 residues. Germline CDR1 reads SQVTM; CDR2 reads ANQGSEA. Trimming shortened V by 4 bases and J by 0 bases, and 7 bases separated the two germline ends. CDR3 sequence: CSVAVYSGNTIYF. CDR3 nucleotide sequence: TGCAGCGTTGCAGTGTACTCTGGAAACACCATATATTTT.

This chain uses TRBV20-1 with TRBJ2-3, with no clear D. Per germline, CDR1 DFQATT and CDR2 SNEGSKA (reference sequence). CDR3 length: 14 amino acids. Trimming cost V 5 bases and J 0 bases, with 12 bases left between them. This CDR3 reads CSAPPSGSTDTQYF. For the CDR3, the DNA is TGCAGTGCTCCACCCTCGGGCAGCACAGATACGCAGTATTTT.

This sequence joins TRBV7-2 and TRBJ2-3; D is perhaps TRBD2 (6 bases). This CDR3 contains 17 residues. The germline V and J ends were trimmed by 1 base and 2 bases, with 16 bases remaining between them. Germline V gene data show CDR1 as SGHTA and CDR2 as FQGNSA. The CDR3 sequence: CASSLDWLGGFTDTQYF. Here the CDR3 DNA reads TGTGCCAGCAGCTTAGACTGGCTGGGGGGTTTCACAGATACGCAGTATTTT.

This clonotype was counted at least ten times. The V call is TRBV12-3 or TRBV12-4, the J call TRBJ1-2; D is unclear. The CDR3 runs 14 residues. V shed 7 bases and J shed 4 bases, with 16 bases lying between them. The CDR3 nucleotides are TGTGCCAGCACCCTTGGGCAGACCTCCTATGGCTACACCTTC. This encodes CASTLGQTSYGYTF.

V usage is TRBV7-3 and J usage is TRBJ2-1, with TRBD2 identical over 8 bases. V dropped 5 bases and J dropped 4; count of bases not matched to a gene: 13. This CDR3 is built from 17 residues. The germline CDR1 and CDR2 sequences are SGHTA and FQGTGA. CDR3 bases: TGTGCCAGCAGCCCCGAGGGGACTAGACGTTCTTACAATGAGCAGTTCTTC. Its protein product is CASSPEGTRRSYNEQFF.